Below, 4 T cell receptor beta chains from the same sample are listed, as sequenced in a study of T cells expressing NK-cell markers. TCRdb reprocessed the 5' RACE reads; each CDR3 protein has one entry and no DNA is given. The sample table includes some 140,000 distinct CDR3 sequences. Sequenced: blood T cells: a sorted CD56 or NKG2C T cell subset, CD4+ or CD8+ T cells, or bulk PBMC T cells (not recorded which). These receptors all stem from a woman in her forties or fifties in good health.

V and J are TRBV24-1 and TRBJ2-3; TCRdb returns TRBD1, unconfirmable since there is no DNA. The CDR3 consists of 15 residues. Germline V gives CDR1 KGHDR, CDR2 SFDVKD. The CDR3 protein is CATSGWDRGMNTQYF.

The CDR3 is CASSLVRAGGYNEQFF. The chain carries TRBV7-6 and TRBJ2-1; TCRdb returns TRBD2, unconfirmable since there is no DNA. In germline, CDR1 is SGHVS, CDR2 FNYEAQ. The CDR3 consists of 16 residues.

This chain links TRBV4-2 with TRBJ2-3; TCRdb selects TRBD2, and the lack of DNA leaves this call unchecked. This CDR3 is built from 15 residues. Germline CDR1 and CDR2: LGHNA and YNFKEQ. This CDR3 is CASSHAGAGTDTQYF.

V gene TRBV7-9 combines with J gene TRBJ2-5; TCRdb proposes TRBD1, but this gene call is untestable without DNA. Per the germline V gene, CDR1 is SEHNR and CDR2 is FQNEAQ (reference sequence). This CDR3 comprises 15 residues. The CDR3 sequence: CASSMRLGHQETQYF.